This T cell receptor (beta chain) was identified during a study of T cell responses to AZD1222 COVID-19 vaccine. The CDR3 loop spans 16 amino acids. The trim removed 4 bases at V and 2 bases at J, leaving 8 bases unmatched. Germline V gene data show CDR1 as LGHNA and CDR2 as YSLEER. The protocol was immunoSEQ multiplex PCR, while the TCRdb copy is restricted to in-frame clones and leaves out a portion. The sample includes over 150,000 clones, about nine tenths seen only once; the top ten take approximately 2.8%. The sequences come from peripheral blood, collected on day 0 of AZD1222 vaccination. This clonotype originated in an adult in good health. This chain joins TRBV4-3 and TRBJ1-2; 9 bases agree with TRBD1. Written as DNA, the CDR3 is TGCGCCAGCAGCCCTAAAGCCGGGACAGGGAACTATGGCTACACCTTC. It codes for CASSPKAGTGNYGYTF.